Each of the 14 T cell receptor beta chains below was sequenced from the same sample in a study of T-cell reconstitution after alpha-beta-depleted transplantation in children. Unique molecular identifiers tagged the TCRbeta library. TCRdb re-analysed the PCR reads in MiXCR, keeping a single row per CDR3 protein. The table includes tens of thousands of distinct CDR3 sequences, roughly 8.7% detected once. Sequenced here: PBMCs, mostly from graft donor cells, sampled 60 days after TCRalphabeta/CD19-depleted stem cell transplant. The receptor set was obtained from a male patient between 2 and 10 years old who had a stem cell transplant for chronic granulomatous disease, so the T cells may come from the graft donor.

The J gene is TRBJ1-2, the V gene TRBV7-2; no reliable D call. The CDR3 has 14 residues. Germline CDR1 and CDR2: SGHTA and FQGNSA. Trimming cost V 1 base and J 5 bases, with 11 bases left between them. The CDR3 reads CASSLVVGRYGYTF. The CDR3 DNA follows: TGTGCCAGCAGCTTAGTGGTGGGTCGATATGGCTACACCTTC.

This clonotype appeared many times. The rearrangement links TRBV2 to TRBJ2-1, with TRBD2 matching 8 bases. Germline V gene lookup returns CDR1 SNHLY and CDR2 FYNNEI. J lost 4 bases, V lost 7 bases, and 6 bases had no gene match. The CDR3 consists of 14 residues. CDR3 in DNA: TGTGCCAGCAAGGGAATAGCGGGGTACAATGAGCAGTTCTTC. Translated, it gives CASKGIAGYNEQFF.

Ten or more counts support this clonotype. This chain connects TRBV27 to TRBJ2-5, with D possibly matching TRBD1 (5 bases). The germline gives CDR1 MNHEY, CDR2 SMNVEV (reference sequence). The CDR3 consists of 14 residues. The V end was cut by 1 base, the J end by 7 bases, with 13 bases between. The CDR3 DNA reads as TGTGCCAGCAGTTTATTGGGGCCGACCGGGACCCAGTACTTC. Protein product: CASSLLGPTGTQYF.

The genes are TRBV20-1 and TRBJ2-7; D not certain. CDR1 and CDR2 (germline): DFQATT, SNEGSKA (reference sequence). V shed 4 bases and J shed 3 bases, with 7 bases lying between them. The CDR3 covers 11 residues. The CDR3 spells CSATTNYEQYF. CDR3 sequence (DNA): TGCAGTGCTACGACCAACTACGAGCAGTACTTC.

This clonotype was seen repeatedly, ten times or more. V is TRBV6-1 and J is TRBJ2-6; weak D call: TRBD1 (5 bases). V lost 8 bases to trimming and J lost 0 bases, with 8 bases between them. Germline CDR1 and CDR2: MNHNS and SASEGT. This CDR3 contains 14 residues. CDR3 amino acids: CASSQDSGANVLTF. The CDR3 region has the DNA TGTGCCAGCTCACAGGACTCTGGGGCCAACGTCCTGACTTTC.

This clonotype was seen ten or more times. The V call is TRBV28, the J call TRBJ2-5; a possible D gene is TRBD2 (5 bases). Germline assignment: CDR1 MDHEN and CDR2 SYDVKM. Trimming left V 5 bases short and J 6 bases short, with 10 bases between. CDR3 length: 12 amino acids. As DNA, the CDR3 is TGTGCCAGCAGTCCAGCGGACCAGACCCAGTACTTC. It translates to CASSPADQTQYF. Drawing the rest from reference TRBV28 and TRBJ2-5, the complete variable domain is DVKVTQSSRYLVKRTGEKVFLECVQDMDHENMFWYRQDPGLGLRLIYFSYDVKMKEKGDIPEGYSVSREKKERFSLILESASTNQTSMYLCASSPADQTQYFGPGTRLLVL.

J is TRBJ1-5 and V is TRBV7-2; TRBD1 matches 12 bases. The germline V gene encodes CDR1 SGHTA and CDR2 FQGNSA. This CDR3 contains 17 residues. V was clipped by 4 bases and J by 5 bases; unmatched bases: 9. This CDR3 is CASSYGQGQGAHQPQHF. CDR3 DNA: TGTGCCAGCAGCTATGGGCAGGGACAGGGGGCGCATCAGCCCCAGCATTTT.

This sequence joins TRBV15 and TRBJ2-7, with 8 nucleotides matching TRBD2. Trimming removed 2 bases from V and 0 bases from J; junction bases left unmatched: 18. Looked up from germline, CDR1 is LNHNV and CDR2 is YYDKDF (reference sequence). This CDR3 is built from 20 residues. The CDR3 loop is CATSRSIGVSSGPSSYEQYF. CDR3 nucleotide sequence: TGTGCCACCAGCAGAAGTATAGGGGTATCTAGCGGGCCAAGCTCCTACGAGCAGTACTTC.

This clonotype was found many times. The chain uses TRBV6-2 or TRBV6-3 and TRBJ2-2; D is undetermined. Trimming pared 2 bases from V and 5 bases from J, leaving 12 bases between. The CDR3 extends over 15 amino acids. The V gene's germline CDR1 is MNHEY and CDR2 SVGEGT. CDR3 sequence (DNA): TGTGCCAGCAGTTACGGCAGGCAGGAAACCGGGGAGCTGTTTTTT. As protein: CASSYGRQETGELFF.

This clonotype was seen a handful of times. This chain connects TRBV4-3 to TRBJ2-1, with TRBD2 matching 10 bases. The CDR3 spans 18 residues. Trimming removed 0 bases from V and 0 bases from J; junction bases left unmatched: 5. Germline CDR1 reads LGHNA; CDR2 reads YSLEER. CDR3 DNA sequence: TGCGCCAGCAGCCAAGAGTCGCGACTAGCGGGCTCCTACAATGAGCAGTTCTTC. Translation gives CASSQESRLAGSYNEQFF.

The sample holds a few counts of this clonotype. V and J are TRBV14 and TRBJ2-5; possibly TRBD1 or TRBD2 for D (5 bases each). Trimming cost V 0 bases and J 5 bases, with 13 bases left between them. CDR1 is SGHDN and CDR2 is FVKESK in the germline V gene. This CDR3 region has 15 residues. CDR3 residues: CASSQDLGDYETQYF. CDR3 sequence (DNA): TGTGCCAGCAGCCAAGATCTGGGGGATTACGAGACCCAGTACTTC.

This clonotype came up many times. The chain couples TRBV20-1 to TRBJ2-1; the D gene is possibly TRBD1 (6 bases). V dropped 1 base and J dropped 3 bases, with 10 bases sitting between them. This CDR3 is built from 14 residues. Germline CDR1 reads DFQATT; CDR2 reads SNEGSKA (reference sequence). The CDR3: CSARALQGYNEQFF. CDR3 DNA: TGCAGTGCTAGAGCCCTACAGGGCTACAATGAGCAGTTCTTC.

With respect to this clonotype: At one end, the junction sequence differs from germline, possibly due to a read error. The genes are TRBV12-3 or TRBV12-4 and TRBJ2-7; 8 bases fit TRBD1. The CDR3 extends over 17 amino acids. DNA of the CDR3: TGTGCCAGCAGTTTAGGACCCGGGACAGGACTATCCTACGAGCGGTACTTC. The encoded protein is CASSLGPGTGLSYERYF.

The sample holds many counts of this clonotype. The chain joins TRBV5-1 to TRBJ2-5; D gene unclear. V shed 6 bases and J shed 5 bases, with 14 bases lying between them. Germline CDR1 and CDR2: SGHRS and YFSETQ. There are 13 residues in the CDR3. As DNA, the CDR3 is TGCGCCAGCACGCACTCGACCTCGGAGACCCAGTACTTC. Its protein is CASTHSTSETQYF.